The T cell receptor beta chain under discussion was sequenced for a study of identical twins. This clonotype appeared many times. Germline CDR1 is SGHTS and CDR2 is YDEGEE. The CDR3 spans 14 residues. Trimming removed 0 bases from V and 7 bases from J, with 11 bases in between. A template switching step contributed a universal primer site, while unique molecular identifiers were present in the cDNA. In TCRdb, the 5' RACE reads were re-called with MiXCR into one record per CDR3 protein. Counted here are approximately 690,000 distinct CDR3 sequences, 5.5% to 6.5% occurring once; the ten biggest clones make up approximately 1.6%.

The chain couples TRBV5-8 to TRBJ2-4; possibly TRBD2 for D (6 bases). The clonotype comes from a man aged 18 to 30 in good health. Sequenced input: naive T cells sorted from blood. CDR3 sequence (DNA): TGTGCCAGCAGCTTGGGGGACCGGGGGAACATTCAGTACTTC. Protein product: CASSLGDRGNIQYF.